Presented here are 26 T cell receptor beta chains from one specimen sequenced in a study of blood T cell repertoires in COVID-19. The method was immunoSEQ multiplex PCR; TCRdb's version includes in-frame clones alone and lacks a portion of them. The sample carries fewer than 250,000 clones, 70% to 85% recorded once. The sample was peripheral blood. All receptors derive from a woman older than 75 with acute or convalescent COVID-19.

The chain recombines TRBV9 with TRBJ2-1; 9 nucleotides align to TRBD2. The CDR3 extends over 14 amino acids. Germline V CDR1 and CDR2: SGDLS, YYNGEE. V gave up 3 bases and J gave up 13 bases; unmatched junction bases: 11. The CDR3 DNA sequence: TGTGCCAGCAGCGGGGGGACTAGCAATAGGGGCCAGTTCTTC. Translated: CASSGGTSNRGQFF.

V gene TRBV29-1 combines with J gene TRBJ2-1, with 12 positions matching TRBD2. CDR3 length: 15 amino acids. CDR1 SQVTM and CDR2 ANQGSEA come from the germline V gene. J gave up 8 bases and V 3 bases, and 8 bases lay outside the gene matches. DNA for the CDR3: TGCAGCGTTGAGCTAGCGGGAGGGTTTAGGGATGAGCAGTTCTTC. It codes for CSVELAGGFRDEQFF.

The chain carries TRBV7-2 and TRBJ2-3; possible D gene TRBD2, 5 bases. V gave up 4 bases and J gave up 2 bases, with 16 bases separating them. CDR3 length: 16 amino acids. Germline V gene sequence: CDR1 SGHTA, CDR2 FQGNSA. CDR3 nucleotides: TGTGCCAGCAGCTCGAATATCCTGAGGGACACAGATACGCAGTATTTT. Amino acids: CASSSNILRDTDTQYF.

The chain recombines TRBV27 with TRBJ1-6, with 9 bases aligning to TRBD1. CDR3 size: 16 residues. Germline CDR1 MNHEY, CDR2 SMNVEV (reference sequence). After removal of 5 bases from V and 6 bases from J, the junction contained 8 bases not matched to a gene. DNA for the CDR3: TGTGCCAGCAGTCCGCCCGGGACAGGGACTAATTCACCCCTCCACTTT. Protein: CASSPPGTGTNSPLHF.

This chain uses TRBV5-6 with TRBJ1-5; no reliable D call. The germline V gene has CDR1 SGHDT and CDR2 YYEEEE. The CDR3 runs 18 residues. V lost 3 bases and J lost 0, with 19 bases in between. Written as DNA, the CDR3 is TGTGCCAGCAGCTCATTGACTGGGGAGGCGGATAGCAATCAGCCCCAGCATTTT. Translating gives CASSSLTGEADSNQPQHF.

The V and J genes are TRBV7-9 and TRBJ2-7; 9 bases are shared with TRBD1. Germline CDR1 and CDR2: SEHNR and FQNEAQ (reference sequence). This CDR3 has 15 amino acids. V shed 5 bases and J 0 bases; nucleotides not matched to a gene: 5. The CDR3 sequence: CASSTGTGNSYEQYF. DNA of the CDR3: TGTGCCAGCAGCACTGGGACAGGGAACTCCTACGAGCAGTACTTC.

The CDR3 is CASSLVPPGGQNTEAFF. In DNA form, the CDR3 reads TGTGCCAGCAGCTTAGTTCCCCCTGGAGGGCAGAACACTGAAGCTTTCTTT. This rearrangement joins TRBV7-2 to TRBJ1-1; no clear D. V dropped 1 base and J dropped 1 base, with 16 bases sitting between them. The CDR3 loop spans 17 amino acids. Germline lookup yields CDR1 SGHTA and CDR2 FQGNSA.

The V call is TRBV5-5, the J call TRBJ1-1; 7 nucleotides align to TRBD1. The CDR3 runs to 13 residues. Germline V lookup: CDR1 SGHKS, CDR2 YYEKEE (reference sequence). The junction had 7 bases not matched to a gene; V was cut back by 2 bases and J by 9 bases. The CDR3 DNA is TGTGCCAGCAGCTTTTTGGTACAGGGGAAAGCTTTCTTT. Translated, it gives CASSFLVQGKAFF.

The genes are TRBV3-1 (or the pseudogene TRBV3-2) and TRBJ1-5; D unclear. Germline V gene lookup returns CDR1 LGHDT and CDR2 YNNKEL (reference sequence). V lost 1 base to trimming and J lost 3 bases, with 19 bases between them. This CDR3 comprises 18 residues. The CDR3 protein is CASSQGTDKSLYNQPQHF. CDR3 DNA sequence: TGTGCCAGCAGCCAAGGAACAGACAAATCACTCTACAATCAGCCCCAGCATTTT.

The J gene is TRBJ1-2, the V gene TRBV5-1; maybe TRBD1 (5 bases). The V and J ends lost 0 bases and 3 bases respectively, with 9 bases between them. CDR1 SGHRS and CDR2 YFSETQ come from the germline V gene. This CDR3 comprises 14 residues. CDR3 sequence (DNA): TGCGCCAGCAGCTTGGGTGGGGGGTACTATGGCTACACCTTC. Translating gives CASSLGGGYYGYTF. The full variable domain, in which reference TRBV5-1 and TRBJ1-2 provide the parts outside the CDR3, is KAGVTQTPRYLIKTRGQQVTLSCSPISGHRSVSWYQQTPGQGLQFLFEYFSETQRNKGNFPGRFSGRQFSNSRSEMNVSTLELGDSALYLCASSLGGGYYGYTFGSGTRLTVV.

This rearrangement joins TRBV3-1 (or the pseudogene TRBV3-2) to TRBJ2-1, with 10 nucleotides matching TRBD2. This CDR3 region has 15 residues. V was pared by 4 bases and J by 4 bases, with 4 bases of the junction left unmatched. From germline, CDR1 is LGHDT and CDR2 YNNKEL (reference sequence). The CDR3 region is CASSRGTSEYNEQFF. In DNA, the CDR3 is TGTGCCAGCAGCCGCGGGACTAGCGAGTACAATGAGCAGTTCTTC.

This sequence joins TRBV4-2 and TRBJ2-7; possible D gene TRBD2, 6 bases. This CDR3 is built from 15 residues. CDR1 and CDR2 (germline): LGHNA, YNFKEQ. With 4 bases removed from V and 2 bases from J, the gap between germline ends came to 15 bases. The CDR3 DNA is TGTGCCAGCAGCCCCACTGGCGGGATGACCTACGAGCAGTACTTC. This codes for CASSPTGGMTYEQYF.

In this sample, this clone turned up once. The CDR3 DNA follows: TGTGCCAGCTCACCAGGGACAGGGATGGAGACCCAGTACTTC. It encodes CASSPGTGMETQYF. The V and J genes are TRBV18 and TRBJ2-5, with 9 bases identical to TRBD1. Germline CDR1 KGHSH, CDR2 LQKENI. The ends lost 2 bases at V and 5 bases at J; junction bases unmatched: 3. The CDR3 runs to 14 residues.

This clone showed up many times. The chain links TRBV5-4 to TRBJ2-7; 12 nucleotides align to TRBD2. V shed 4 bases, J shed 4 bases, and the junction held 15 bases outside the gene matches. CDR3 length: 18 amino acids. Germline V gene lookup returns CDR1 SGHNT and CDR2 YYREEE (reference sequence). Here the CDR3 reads CASSGGLAGRVGLYEQYF. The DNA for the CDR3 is TGTGCCAGCAGCGGGGGACTAGCGGGCCGGGTTGGTCTGTACGAGCAGTACTTC.

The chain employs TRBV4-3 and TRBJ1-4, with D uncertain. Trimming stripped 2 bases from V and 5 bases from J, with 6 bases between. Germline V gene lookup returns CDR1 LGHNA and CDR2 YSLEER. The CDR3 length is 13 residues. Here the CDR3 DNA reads TGCGCCAGCAGCCAATACTTCAATGAAAAACTGTTTTTT. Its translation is CASSQYFNEKLFF.

The CDR3 here is CASSQDPHPRVSGANVLTF. The CDR3 bases are TGCGCCAGCAGCCAAGATCCCCATCCGAGGGTCTCTGGGGCCAACGTCCTGACTTTC. The chain employs TRBV4-3 and TRBJ2-6, with D perhaps matching TRBD2 (5 bases). Trimming removed 0 bases at V and 0 bases at J, with 15 bases between. CDR1 and CDR2 (germline): LGHNA, YSLEER. The CDR3 covers 19 residues.

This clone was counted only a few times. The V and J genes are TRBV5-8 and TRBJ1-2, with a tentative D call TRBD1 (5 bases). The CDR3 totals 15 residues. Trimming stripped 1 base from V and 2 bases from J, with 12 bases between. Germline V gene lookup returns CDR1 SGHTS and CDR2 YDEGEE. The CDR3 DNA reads TGTGCCAGCAGCTTGTATACAGGATCAAACTATGGCTACACCTTC. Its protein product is CASSLYTGSNYGYTF.

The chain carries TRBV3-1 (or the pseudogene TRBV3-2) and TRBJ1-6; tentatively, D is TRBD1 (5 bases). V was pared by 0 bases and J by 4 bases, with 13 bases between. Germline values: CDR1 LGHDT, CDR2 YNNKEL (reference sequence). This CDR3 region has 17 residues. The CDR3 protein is CASSQDLRGTYNSPLHF. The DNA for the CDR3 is TGTGCCAGCAGCCAAGATCTGCGCGGGACTTATAATTCACCCCTCCACTTT.

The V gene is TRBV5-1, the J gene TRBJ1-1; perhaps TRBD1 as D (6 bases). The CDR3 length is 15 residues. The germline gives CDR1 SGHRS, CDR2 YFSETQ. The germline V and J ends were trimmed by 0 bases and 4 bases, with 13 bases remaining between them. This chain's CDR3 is CASSLAGTGTTEAFF. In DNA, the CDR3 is TGCGCCAGCAGCTTGGCCGGTACAGGGACCACTGAAGCTTTCTTT. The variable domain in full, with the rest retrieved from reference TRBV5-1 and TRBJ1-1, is KAGVTQTPRYLIKTRGQQVTLSCSPISGHRSVSWYQQTPGQGLQFLFEYFSETQRNKGNFPGRFSGRQFSNSRSEMNVSTLELGDSALYLCASSLAGTGTTEAFFGQGTRLTVV.

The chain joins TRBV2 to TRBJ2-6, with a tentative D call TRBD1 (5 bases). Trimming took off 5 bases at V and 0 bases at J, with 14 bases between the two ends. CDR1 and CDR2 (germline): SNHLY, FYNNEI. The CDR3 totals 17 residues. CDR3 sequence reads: CASSSDSDSSGANVLTF. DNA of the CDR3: TGTGCCAGCAGTAGCGACAGCGACTCCTCTGGGGCCAACGTCCTGACTTTC.

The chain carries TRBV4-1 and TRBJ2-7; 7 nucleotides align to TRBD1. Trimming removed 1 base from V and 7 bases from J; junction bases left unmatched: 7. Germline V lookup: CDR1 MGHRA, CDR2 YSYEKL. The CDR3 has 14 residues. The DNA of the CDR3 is TGCGCCAGCAGCCAAGGTGGACAGGCTAGGGAGCAGTACTTC. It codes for CASSQGGQAREQYF.

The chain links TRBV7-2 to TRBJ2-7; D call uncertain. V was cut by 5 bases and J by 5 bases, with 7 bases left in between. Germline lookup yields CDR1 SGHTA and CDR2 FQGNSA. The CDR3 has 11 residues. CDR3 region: CASSPRNEQYF. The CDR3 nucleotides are TGTGCCAGCAGCCCGAGGAACGAGCAGTACTTC.

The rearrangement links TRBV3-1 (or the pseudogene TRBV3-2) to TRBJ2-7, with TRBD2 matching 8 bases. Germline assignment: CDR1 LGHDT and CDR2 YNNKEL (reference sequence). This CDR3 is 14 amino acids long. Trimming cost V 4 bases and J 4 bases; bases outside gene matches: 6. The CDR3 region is CASSLKAGGYEQYF. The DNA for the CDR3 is TGTGCCAGCAGCCTTAAGGCGGGGGGTTACGAGCAGTACTTC.

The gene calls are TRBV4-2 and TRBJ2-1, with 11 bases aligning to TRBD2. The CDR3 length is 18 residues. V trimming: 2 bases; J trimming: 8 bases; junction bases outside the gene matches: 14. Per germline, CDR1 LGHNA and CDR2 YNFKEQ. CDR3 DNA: TGTGCCAGCAGCCAATATCTCGGGACACTAGCGGGAGCCTATGAGCAGTTCTTC. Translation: CASSQYLGTLAGAYEQFF.

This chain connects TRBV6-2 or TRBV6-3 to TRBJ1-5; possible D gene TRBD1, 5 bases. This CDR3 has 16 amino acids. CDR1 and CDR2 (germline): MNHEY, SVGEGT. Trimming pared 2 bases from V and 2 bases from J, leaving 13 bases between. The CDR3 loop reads CASSYSRGAGNQPQHF. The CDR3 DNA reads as TGTGCCAGCAGTTACAGTAGGGGCGCGGGCAATCAGCCCCAGCATTTT.

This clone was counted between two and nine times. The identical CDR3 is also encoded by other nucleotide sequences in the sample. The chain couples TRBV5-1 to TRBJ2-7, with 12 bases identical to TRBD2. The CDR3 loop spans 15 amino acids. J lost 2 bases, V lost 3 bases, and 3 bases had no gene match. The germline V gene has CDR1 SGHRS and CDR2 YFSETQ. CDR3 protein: CASSSLAGGPYEQYF. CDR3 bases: TGCGCCAGCAGCTCACTAGCGGGGGGTCCCTACGAGCAGTACTTC.